Each of the 22 T cell receptor beta chains below was sequenced from the same sample in a study of T cell responses to AZD1222 COVID-19 vaccine. Sequencing was performed with immunoSEQ multiplex PCR; in TCRdb, only in-frame clones are kept and a portion is missing. Found here are about 150,000 clones, around 90% of them singletons; the top ten hold 5% to 6.5%. This material consisted of peripheral blood, taken 28 days after the second AZD1222 dose. The receptors were gathered from an adult who received the AZD1222 COVID-19 vaccine.

In this sample, this clone turned up a few times. The genes are TRBV5-4 and TRBJ2-5, with D possibly being TRBD1 (6 bases). From germline, CDR1 is SGHNT and CDR2 YYREEE (reference sequence). Deletions cut 4 bases from V and 4 bases from J, with 26 bases between. The CDR3 length is 18 residues. The CDR3 DNA sequence: TGTGCCAGCAGCCATACTATGAGGACAGTCCTGTGGCCAGAGACCCAGTACTTC. It specifies CASSHTMRTVLWPETQYF.

The chain links TRBV7-9 to TRBJ1-2; D is unclear. Germline CDR1 and CDR2: SEHNR and FQNEAQ (reference sequence). Trimming cost V 6 bases and J 4 bases, with 18 bases left between them. The CDR3 covers 15 residues. CDR3 loop: CASRMVGGLSYGYTF. CDR3 bases: TGTGCCAGCAGAATGGTGGGAGGACTCAGCTATGGCTACACCTTC.

Here the CDR3 DNA reads TGTGCCAGCAGTGTGGGGCCGGGTCAGCCCCAGCATTTT. This codes for CASSVGPGQPQHF. V is TRBV2 and J is TRBJ1-5; D possibly corresponds to TRBD1 (5 bases). Germline CDR1 is SNHLY and CDR2 is FYNNEI. Between the trimmed V and J ends, which lost 4 bases and 6 bases, there was a span of 10 bases. The length of the CDR3 is 13 residues.

V gene TRBV11-3 combines with J gene TRBJ1-1, with 9 bases aligning to TRBD1. CDR3 length equals 16 residues. CDR1 SGHNT and CDR2 YENEEA come from the germline V gene. Unmatched junction bases numbered 11, after V lost 4 bases and J lost 5 bases. CDR3 DNA: TGTGCCAGCAGCTCTCATAACAGGGGGCGGTGGACTGAAGCTTTCTTT. This gives the protein CASSSHNRGRWTEAFF.

The rearrangement joins TRBV30 to TRBJ2-1, with TRBD2 matching 8 bases. CDR1 GTSNPN and CDR2 SVGIG come from the germline V gene (reference sequence). The ends lost 3 bases at V and 8 bases at J; junction bases unmatched: 9. The CDR3 contains 14 residues. CDR3 DNA sequence: TGTGCCTGGAGCTCCGGGGGGGCGAGGGATGAGCAGTTCTTC. Its protein product is CAWSSGGARDEQFF.

The CDR3 region is CASSYDRGAYEQYF. As DNA, the CDR3 is TGTGCCAGCAGCTATGACAGGGGAGCCTACGAGCAGTACTTC. The V gene is TRBV27, the J gene TRBJ2-7; 8 bases map to TRBD1. The germline V gene encodes CDR1 MNHEY and CDR2 SMNVEV (reference sequence). The CDR3 is made up of 14 amino acids. J lost 2 bases, V lost 6 bases, and 6 bases had no gene match.

The chain links TRBV3-1 (or the pseudogene TRBV3-2) to TRBJ2-3; TRBD2 matches 12 bases. Per the germline V gene, CDR1 is LGHDT and CDR2 is YNNKEL (reference sequence). With 3 bases clipped from V and 0 bases from J, the junction kept 7 bases outside the gene matches. This CDR3 comprises 18 residues. The CDR3 loop reads CASSHQLAGGKSTDTQYF. The CDR3 DNA follows: TGTGCCAGCAGCCACCAACTAGCGGGGGGTAAGAGCACAGATACGCAGTATTTT.

The chain links TRBV29-1 to TRBJ1-2; D remains unclear. Trimming pared 5 bases from V and 3 bases from J, leaving 7 bases between. Germline loops: CDR1 SQVTM, CDR2 ANQGSEA. CDR3 length equals 11 residues. Here the CDR3 reads CSVNHHYGYTF. The CDR3 DNA reads as TGCAGCGTTAATCATCACTATGGCTACACCTTC.

The chain couples TRBV14 to TRBJ2-2, with D possibly TRBD1 on 5 matching bases. Germline CDR1 SGHDN, CDR2 FVKESK. Trimming pared 1 base from V and 8 bases from J, leaving 11 bases between. The CDR3 runs 14 residues. The CDR3 sequence: CASSQVLRTGELFF. The CDR3, as DNA: TGTGCCAGCAGCCAAGTGTTGCGGACAGGGGAGCTGTTTTTT.

The chain is built from TRBV12-3 or TRBV12-4 and TRBJ1-2, with D maybe TRBD1 (5 bases). This CDR3 is built from 12 residues. Trimming stripped 4 bases from V and 6 bases from J, with 9 bases between. In DNA, the CDR3 is TGTGCCAGCAGTTCGCGGGGCAATGGCTACACCTTC. This encodes CASSSRGNGYTF.

CDR3 amino acids: CASSEAGWQSYNEQFF. DNA for the CDR3: TGTGCCAGCAGTGAAGCCGGGTGGCAATCCTACAATGAGCAGTTCTTC. This chain links TRBV6-1 with TRBJ2-1; D remains unclear. Looked up from germline, CDR1 is MNHNS and CDR2 is SASEGT. This CDR3 spans 16 amino acids. Trimming cost V 0 bases and J 1 base, with 10 bases left between them.

This chain uses TRBV19 with TRBJ1-5; D unclear. Germline CDR1 is LNHDA and CDR2 is SQIVND (reference sequence). Deletions cut 8 bases from V and 4 bases from J, with 15 bases between. This CDR3 spans 14 amino acids. In nucleotides, the CDR3 is TGTGCCAGTCGTAAGGGTGCGGTAAATCAGCCCCAGCATTTT. This encodes CASRKGAVNQPQHF. The entire variable domain, with the rest obtained from reference TRBV19 and TRBJ1-5, is as follows: DGGITQSPKYLFRKEGQNVTLSCEQNLNHDAMYWYRQDPGQGLRLIYYSQIVNDFQKGDIAEGYSVSREKKESFPLTVTSAQKNPTAFYLCASRKGAVNQPQHFGDGTRLSIL.

This chain joins TRBV7-9 and TRBJ1-3, with D perhaps TRBD1 (6 bases). Trimming left V 4 bases short and J 1 base short, with 17 bases between. Germline loops: CDR1 SEHNR, CDR2 FQNEAQ (reference sequence). The CDR3 loop spans 17 amino acids. CDR3 residues: CASSSGFWGASGNTIYF. In DNA form, the CDR3 reads TGTGCCAGCAGCTCGGGTTTTTGGGGGGCTTCTGGAAACACCATATATTTT. Full variable domain (remainder filled in from reference TRBV7-9 and TRBJ1-3): DTGVSQNPRHKITKRGQNVTFRCDPISEHNRLYWYRQTLGQGPEFLTYFQNEAQLEKSRLLSDRFSAERPKGSFSTLEIQRTEQGDSAMYLCASSSGFWGASGNTIYFGEGSWLTVV.

J is TRBJ2-1 and V is TRBV18; D is unclear. The CDR3 is 14 residues long. The V gene's germline CDR1 is KGHSH and CDR2 LQKENI. V was clipped by 8 bases and J by 5 bases, with 16 bases between them. The CDR3 DNA is TGTGCCAGCGCGCCGGGCCTCGAACACAATGAGCAGTTCTTC. Translating gives CASAPGLEHNEQFF.

The V gene is TRBV7-9, the J gene TRBJ1-2, with TRBD1 identical over 7 bases. This CDR3 region has 15 residues. The trim removed 4 bases at V and 5 bases at J, leaving 10 bases unmatched. Germline CDR1 reads SEHNR; CDR2 reads FQNEAQ (reference sequence). The CDR3 DNA sequence: TGTGCCAGCAGCTCACAGGGGACGATGGTATATGGCTACACCTTC. This gives the protein CASSSQGTMVYGYTF.

The CDR3 is CASSQDPGGGYTF. The CDR3 DNA reads as TGTGCCAGCAGCCAAGATCCAGGGGGAGGCTACACCTTC. The chain employs TRBV14 and TRBJ1-2; 7 bases fit TRBD1. Germline-derived CDR1 and CDR2 are SGHDN and FVKESK. The CDR3 spans 13 residues. After removal of 0 bases from V and 8 bases from J, the junction contained 3 bases not matched to a gene.

This chain joins TRBV6-6 and TRBJ2-7; D is uncertain. The CDR3 runs 12 residues. V was clipped by 6 bases and J by 4 bases, with 10 bases between them. Germline loops: CDR1 MNHNY, CDR2 SVGAGI (reference sequence). Here the CDR3 reads CASSAEKYEQYF. In DNA form, the CDR3 reads TGTGCCAGCAGCGCCGAAAAGTACGAGCAGTACTTC.

The chain uses TRBV7-9 and TRBJ2-7, with D possibly called TRBD1 or TRBD2 (6 bases each). This CDR3 is built from 14 residues. V lost 1 base and J 6 bases, leaving 13 bases between the germline ends. Germline CDR1 reads SEHNR; CDR2 reads FQNEAQ (reference sequence). The DNA of the CDR3 is TGTGCCAGCAGCTTAGAGGGGGGCCGGGTCGAGCAGTACTTC. It encodes CASSLEGGRVEQYF.

V usage is TRBV3-1 (or the pseudogene TRBV3-2) and J usage is TRBJ2-1; possibly TRBD2 for D (5 bases). V lost 4 bases to trimming and J lost 5 bases, with 9 bases between them. CDR3 length: 13 residues. Per germline, CDR1 LGHDT and CDR2 YNNKEL (reference sequence). The CDR3 loop reads CASSRGRNNEQFF. CDR3 nucleotide sequence: TGTGCCAGCAGCCGAGGGAGAAACAATGAGCAGTTCTTC.

This clone showed up just once. The chain combines TRBV7-9 with TRBJ2-1, with 11 bases aligning to TRBD2. Unmatched junction bases numbered 4, after V lost 2 bases and J lost 7 bases. The CDR3 has 15 residues. Germline CDR1 and CDR2: SEHNR and FQNEAQ (reference sequence). The CDR3 here is CASSLSTSGKNEQFF. The DNA of the CDR3 is TGTGCCAGCAGCTTATCGACTAGCGGGAAGAATGAGCAGTTCTTC.

The gene calls are TRBV4-3 and TRBJ2-1; maybe TRBD2 (6 bases). Germline values: CDR1 LGHNA, CDR2 YSLEER. This CDR3 contains 14 residues. Trimming removed 3 bases at V and 8 bases at J, with 14 bases between. CDR3 nucleotide sequence: TGCGCCAGCAGCCAGGGACTCCACGGGTATGAGCAGTTCTTC. This codes for CASSQGLHGYEQFF.

The chain couples TRBV30 to TRBJ2-7; D remains unclear. In germline, CDR1 is GTSNPN, CDR2 SVGIG (reference sequence). The CDR3 consists of 13 residues. Between the trimmed V and J ends, which lost 1 base and 9 bases, there was a span of 16 bases. DNA of the CDR3: TGTGCCTGGAGTGGACATTCCCACGGCGGGCAGTACTTC. This translates into CAWSGHSHGGQYF.